This passage covers 24 T cell receptor beta chains from one sample sequenced in a study of identical twins. TCRdb ran MiXCR on the 5' RACE reads and lists one entry per CDR3 protein. The profile shows some 210,000 distinct CDR3 sequences, 15% of them singletons. The data were also submitted as part of a second study, on T cells expressing NK-cell markers.

The sample was CD8+ T cells sorted from blood. These receptors were taken from a woman under 30 in good health.

The chain is built from TRBV12-3 or TRBV12-4 and TRBJ1-2, with TRBD1 matching 7 bases. V shed 5 bases, J shed 1 base, and the junction held 7 bases outside the gene matches. This CDR3 is 15 amino acids long. The CDR3 nucleotides read TGTGCCAGCAGTACAGGGGCGAATATTAACTATGGCTACACCTTC. This sequence encodes CASSTGANINYGYTF.

This clonotype was recorded a few times. The chain links TRBV5-6 to TRBJ1-1; 7 bases agree with TRBD1. V shed 4 bases and J 7 bases; nucleotides not matched to a gene: 4. The CDR3 length is 12 residues. Germline CDR1 and CDR2: SGHDT and YYEEEE. The CDR3 protein is CASSIGQVEAFF. Written as DNA, the CDR3 is TGTGCCAGCAGCATCGGACAGGTTGAAGCTTTCTTT.

The gene calls are TRBV15 and TRBJ2-1; 10 bases align to TRBD2. Germline V gene data show CDR1 as LNHNV and CDR2 as YYDKDF (reference sequence). The CDR3 has 16 amino acids. The V segment lost 3 bases and the J segment 5 bases; nucleotides outside the gene matches: 7. The CDR3 bases are TGTGCCACCAGCAGCCCCCGAGCGGGAGGGAACAATGAGCAGTTCTTC. Translation gives CATSSPRAGGNNEQFF.

This clonotype was counted between two and nine times. The genes are TRBV11-2 and TRBJ2-7; D is perhaps TRBD2 (6 bases). The CDR3 loop spans 15 amino acids. Trimming took 4 bases from V and 0 from J, leaving 13 bases between them. Germline V gene lookup returns CDR1 SGHAT and CDR2 FQNNGV. The CDR3 DNA reads as TGTGCCAGCAGCTACGGGACTCCCACCTCCTACGAGCAGTACTTC. It is translated as CASSYGTPTSYEQYF.

This clonotype was observed many times. CDR3 loop: CASRGQGATGELFF. The CDR3 coding sequence is TGCGCCAGCAGGGGACAGGGGGCTACCGGGGAGCTGTTTTTT. The rearrangement joins TRBV4-3 to TRBJ2-2; 12 nucleotides agree with TRBD1. With 6 bases clipped from V and 5 bases from J, the junction kept 1 base outside the gene matches. CDR3 length: 14 amino acids. Germline V gives CDR1 LGHNA, CDR2 YSLEER.

The gene calls are TRBV12-3 or TRBV12-4 and TRBJ2-6, with D perhaps matching TRBD1 (5 bases). V gave up 1 base and J gave up 0 bases, with 10 bases separating them. This CDR3 is built from 17 residues. CDR3 region: CASSLVYTGSGANVLTF. CDR3 bases: TGTGCCAGCAGTTTAGTGTACACAGGCTCTGGGGCCAACGTCCTGACTTTC.

The genes are TRBV12-3 or TRBV12-4 and TRBJ2-1; D is ambiguous. This CDR3 has 12 amino acids. Trimming removed 3 bases from V and 10 bases from J, with 10 bases in between. CDR3 in DNA: TGTGCCAGCAGTTTTCGGCCTCCGGAGCAGTTCTTC. Translating it yields CASSFRPPEQFF.

This chain joins TRBV5-1 and TRBJ2-7; unclear D gene. This CDR3 spans 14 amino acids. Per germline, CDR1 SGHRS and CDR2 YFSETQ. V was shortened by 0 bases and J by 2 bases, with 9 bases between the two germline ends. The CDR3 coding sequence is TGCGCCAGCAGCTTGGAGGGCCTCCCCTACGAGCAGTACTTC. Protein product: CASSLEGLPYEQYF.

This clonotype was detected only a few times. The chain joins TRBV12-3 or TRBV12-4 to TRBJ2-2; TRBD1 aligns across 7 bases. J lost 0 bases, V lost 5 bases, and 6 bases had no gene match. The CDR3 spans 16 residues. The CDR3: CASSPATGSNTGELFF. The CDR3 bases are TGTGCCAGCAGTCCCGCGACAGGGTCGAACACCGGGGAGCTGTTTTTT.

The genes are TRBV5-6 and TRBJ2-7; 12 bases fit TRBD2. This CDR3 is 15 amino acids long. The germline gives CDR1 SGHDT, CDR2 YYEEEE. V lost 7 bases and J lost 3; bases outside the gene matches: 8. CDR3 bases: TGTGCCAGCGGCCCCGGACTAGCGGGACTCTACGAGCAGTACTTC. Encoded protein: CASGPGLAGLYEQYF.

The CDR3: CASTTNHPGTGDPTNEQFF. CDR3 nucleotides: TGTGCCAGCACCACAAATCACCCCGGGACAGGGGACCCCACGAATGAGCAGTTCTTC. The chain combines TRBV11-1 with TRBJ2-1; 10 nucleotides align to TRBD1. The CDR3 is 19 residues long. CDR1 is SGHAT, CDR2 FQDESV, per germline (reference sequence). V was pared by 7 bases and J by 7 bases, with 22 bases of the junction left unmatched.

This chain links TRBV6-5 with TRBJ1-5; no firm D call. V lost 4 bases and J lost 3, with 7 bases in between. The CDR3 is made up of 13 amino acids. CDR1 is MNHEY, CDR2 SVGAGI, per germline. The CDR3 coding sequence is TGTGCCAGCAGTTGGGCCCCCAATCAGCCCCAGCATTTT. It translates to CASSWAPNQPQHF.

This clonotype was picked up many times. The J gene is TRBJ2-7, the V gene TRBV20-1, with 7 bases matching TRBD2. Germline values: CDR1 DFQATT, CDR2 SNEGSKA (reference sequence). This CDR3 comprises 17 residues. Trimming cost V 2 bases and J 0 bases; bases outside gene matches: 13. In DNA, the CDR3 is TGCAGTGCTAGACCCGAGACACTAGCGTTGAGCTCCTACGAGCAGTACTTC. It codes for CSARPETLALSSYEQYF.

This rearrangement joins TRBV18 to TRBJ1-2, with a possible D match to TRBD1 (6 bases). CDR3 length equals 11 residues. The V end was cut by 10 bases, the J end by 7 bases, with 13 bases between. Germline CDR1 is KGHSH and CDR2 is LQKENI. CDR3 in amino acids: CATQQGSGYTF. The DNA of the CDR3 is TGTGCCACCCAACAGGGTAGTGGCTACACCTTC.

This clonotype was counted between two and nine times. The J gene is TRBJ1-2, the V gene TRBV11-2; D is perhaps TRBD1 (5 bases). Germline CDR1 is SGHAT and CDR2 is FQNNGV. The CDR3 covers 14 residues. With 2 bases removed from V and 8 bases from J, the gap between germline ends came to 15 bases. This CDR3 is CASSLNPRGEGYTF. In DNA, the CDR3 is TGTGCCAGCAGCTTAAATCCACGGGGGGAAGGCTACACCTTC.

This clonotype was observed a few times. The chain employs TRBV27 and TRBJ2-1; D not resolved. Deletions cut 2 bases from V and 0 bases from J, with 8 bases between. This CDR3 comprises 15 residues. The germline gives CDR1 MNHEY, CDR2 SMNVEV (reference sequence). Here the CDR3 DNA reads TGTGCCAGCAGTTTAGGCCCCCGCTCCTACAATGAGCAGTTCTTC. It specifies CASSLGPRSYNEQFF.

J is TRBJ2-3 and V is TRBV29-1, with TRBD2 matching over 8 bases. The V segment lost 1 base and the J segment 3 bases; nucleotides outside the gene matches: 9. CDR1 is SQVTM and CDR2 is ANQGSEA in the germline V gene. CDR3 size: 16 residues. CDR3 region: CSVEVRQAGGTDTQYF. CDR3 nucleotide sequence: TGCAGCGTTGAAGTAAGACAGGCGGGAGGTACAGATACGCAGTATTTT.

This clonotype was found a few times. The rearrangement uses TRBV12-3 or TRBV12-4 and TRBJ2-7, with D perhaps matching TRBD2 (6 bases). The CDR3 contains 16 residues. V was clipped by 5 bases and J by 0 bases, with 17 bases between them. The CDR3 sequence is CASSPAWGESSYEQYF. The CDR3 coding sequence is TGTGCCAGCAGTCCCGCTTGGGGGGAAAGCTCCTACGAGCAGTACTTC.

V usage is TRBV2 and J usage is TRBJ2-3, with D uncertain. With 4 bases removed from V and 5 bases from J, the gap between germline ends came to 7 bases. Germline V gene sequence: CDR1 SNHLY, CDR2 FYNNEI. The CDR3 extends over 12 amino acids. The CDR3 DNA reads as TGTGCCAGCAGTGTAACCCGAGATACGCAGTATTTT. This gives the protein CASSVTRDTQYF.

The rearrangement uses TRBV20-1 and TRBJ1-2, with D hard to call. The CDR3 is made up of 11 amino acids. Germline CDR1 and CDR2: DFQATT and SNEGSKA (reference sequence). Trimming stripped 7 bases from V and 0 bases from J, with 6 bases between. The CDR3 sequence is CSVPANYGYTF. DNA of the CDR3: TGCAGTGTCCCAGCTAACTATGGCTACACCTTC.

There are a few counts of this clonotype. The chain couples TRBV7-9 to TRBJ1-1; D gene uncertain. Trimming left V 2 bases short and J 0 bases short, with 10 bases between. The CDR3 is made up of 15 amino acids. CDR1 is SEHNR and CDR2 is FQNEAQ in the germline V gene (reference sequence). The CDR3 sequence: CASSLIEGMNTEAFF. The CDR3 DNA sequence: TGTGCCAGCAGCTTAATAGAAGGAATGAACACTGAAGCTTTCTTT.

V gene TRBV2 combines with J gene TRBJ2-7; D may be TRBD1 (7 bases). The CDR3 totals 15 residues. V lost 0 bases and J 2 bases, leaving 11 bases between the germline ends. CDR1 and CDR2 (germline): SNHLY, FYNNEI. The CDR3 sequence is CASSEAEGAPYEQYF. The CDR3 DNA reads TGTGCCAGCAGTGAAGCGGAGGGGGCCCCCTACGAGCAGTACTTC. Full variable domain (missing parts from reference TRBV2 and TRBJ2-7): EPEVTQTPSHQVTQMGQEVILRCVPISNHLYFYWYRQILGQKVEFLVSFYNNEISEKSEIFDDQFSVERPDGSNFTLKIRSTKLEDSAMYFCASSEAEGAPYEQYFGPGTRLTVT.

The V gene is TRBV11-3, the J gene TRBJ1-1; no clear D. Germline V gene lookup returns CDR1 SGHNT and CDR2 YENEEA. Between the trimmed V and J ends, which lost 8 bases and 6 bases, there was a span of 13 bases. The CDR3 runs to 12 residues. CDR3 sequence (DNA): TGTGCCAGCTGCGGCGTCGGGGCTGAAGCTTTCTTT. Amino acids: CASCGVGAEAFF.

This rearrangement joins TRBV9 to TRBJ2-7; TRBD2 matches 12 bases. The junction had 5 bases not matched to a gene; V was cut back by 0 bases and J by 4 bases. In germline, CDR1 is SGDLS, CDR2 YYNGEE. The CDR3 has 16 residues. The CDR3 loop is CASSVDGLAGLYEQYF. CDR3 DNA sequence: TGTGCCAGCAGCGTAGACGGACTAGCGGGACTGTACGAGCAGTACTTC. Full variable domain (outside the CDR3, taken from reference TRBV9 and TRBJ2-7): DSGVTQTPKHLITATGQRVTLRCSPRSGDLSVYWYQQSLDQGLQFLIQYYNGEERAKGNILERFSAQQFPDLHSELNLSSLELGDSALYFCASSVDGLAGLYEQYFGPGTRLTVT.